This T cell receptor (beta chain) was documented in a study of T cells in pancreatic ductal adenocarcinoma. Concerning this clone: Its antigen is not identified.

The germline gives CDR1 SGHRS, CDR2 YFSETQ. J lost 6 bases, V lost 5 bases, and 8 bases had no gene match. This CDR3 contains 14 residues. No neoadjuvant therapy was given to the selected pancreatic ductal adenocarcinoma patients before their surgery. Sequencing used immunoSEQ multiplex PCR; TCRdb keeps in-frame clones, though not all of them. The table lists about 98,000 clones, roughly 96% of them singletons. Study observations and caveats: The resected pancreatic cancer cohort was biased toward the minority with early-stage disease. No significant tumor-blood clonality difference; means were about 0.1 and 0.065.

This sequence originates from a human donor with pancreatic ductal adenocarcinoma. The chain carries TRBV5-1 and TRBJ2-1; TRBD1 aligns across 7 bases. Sequences were obtained from PBMCs. The DNA for the CDR3 is TGCGCCAGCAGTTCCCGGACAGGTTTCAATGAGCAGTTCTTC. Amino acids: CASSSRTGFNEQFF.